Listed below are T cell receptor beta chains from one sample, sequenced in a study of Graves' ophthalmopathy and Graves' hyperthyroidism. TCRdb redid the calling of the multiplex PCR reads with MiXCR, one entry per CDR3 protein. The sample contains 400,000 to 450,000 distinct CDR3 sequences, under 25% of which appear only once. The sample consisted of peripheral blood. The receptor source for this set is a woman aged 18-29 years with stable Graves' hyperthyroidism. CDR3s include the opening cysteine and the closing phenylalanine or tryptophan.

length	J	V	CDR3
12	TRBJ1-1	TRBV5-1	CASREGGAEAFF
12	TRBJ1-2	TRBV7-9	CASSWDSYGYAF
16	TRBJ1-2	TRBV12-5	CASGFPGDRGNYGYTF
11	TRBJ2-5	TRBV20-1	CSAPSQQTQYF
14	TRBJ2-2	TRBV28	CASSFGDDTGELFF
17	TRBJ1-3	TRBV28	CASSLAQGLSSGNTIYF
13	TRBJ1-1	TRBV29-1	CSVWTGVNTEAFF
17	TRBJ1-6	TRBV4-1	CASSQGLRGAYNSPLHF
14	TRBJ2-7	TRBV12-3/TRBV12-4	CASSLSRVRDEQYF
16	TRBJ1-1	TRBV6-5	CASSYSPGTPNTEAFF
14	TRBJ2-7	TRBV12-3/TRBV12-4	CASSFERRGYEQYF
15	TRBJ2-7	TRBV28	CASSTGTSGRYEQYF
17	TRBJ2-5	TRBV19	CASSIELGQGAEETQYF
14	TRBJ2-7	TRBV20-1	CSARDRGLGYEQYF
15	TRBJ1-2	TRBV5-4	CASSSPGQGFSGYTF
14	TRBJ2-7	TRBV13	CASSPGQGGYEQYF
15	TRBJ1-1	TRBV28	CASSPGGGGGAEAFF
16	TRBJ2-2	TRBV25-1	CASSDFTATNTGELFF
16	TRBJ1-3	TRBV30	CAWSNPGPGSGNTIYF
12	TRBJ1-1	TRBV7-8	CASSIGQGGLGF
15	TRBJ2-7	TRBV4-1	CASSRTTGGYYEQYF
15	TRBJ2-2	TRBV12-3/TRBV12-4	CASRPRDRPTGELFF
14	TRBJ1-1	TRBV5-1	CASSRQVENTEAFF
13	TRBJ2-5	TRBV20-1	CSALYDNQETQYF
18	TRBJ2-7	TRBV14	CASSLFVGTSGSVDEQYF
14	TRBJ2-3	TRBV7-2	CASSLVPATDTQYF
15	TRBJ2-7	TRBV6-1	CASRFPSGSSDEQYF
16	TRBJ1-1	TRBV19	CASGIARGKMNTEAFF
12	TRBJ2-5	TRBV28	CASSSTARTQYF
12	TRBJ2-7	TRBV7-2	CASSSAHHEQYF
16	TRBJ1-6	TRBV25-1	CASSDSDRGHNSPLHF
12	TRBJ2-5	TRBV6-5	CAIREGGETQYF
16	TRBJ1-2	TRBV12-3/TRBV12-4	CASSLGAEQAIYGYTF